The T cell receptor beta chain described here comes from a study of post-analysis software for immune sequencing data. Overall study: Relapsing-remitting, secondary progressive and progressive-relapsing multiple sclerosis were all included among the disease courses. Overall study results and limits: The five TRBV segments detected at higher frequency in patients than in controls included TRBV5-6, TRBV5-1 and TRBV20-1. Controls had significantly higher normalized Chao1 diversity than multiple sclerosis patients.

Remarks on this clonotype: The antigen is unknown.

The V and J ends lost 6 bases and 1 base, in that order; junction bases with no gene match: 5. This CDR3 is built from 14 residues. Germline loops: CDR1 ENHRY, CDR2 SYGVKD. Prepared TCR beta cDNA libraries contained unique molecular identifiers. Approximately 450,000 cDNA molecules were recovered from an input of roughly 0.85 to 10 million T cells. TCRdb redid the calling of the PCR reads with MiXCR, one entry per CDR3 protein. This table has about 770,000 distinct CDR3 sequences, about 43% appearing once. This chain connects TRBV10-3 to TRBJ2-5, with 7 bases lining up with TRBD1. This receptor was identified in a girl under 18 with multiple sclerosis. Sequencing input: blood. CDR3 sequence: CAISNRGSQETQYF. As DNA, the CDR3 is TGTGCCATCAGCAACAGGGGAAGCCAAGAGACCCAGTACTTC.